The T cell receptor beta chain under discussion was sequenced for a study of blood T cell repertoires in COVID-19 (dated by TCRdb to about 2020). Study-wide context: Collaborator samples came from the United States, Italy and Spain and covered acute and convalescent phases of COVID-19. The repertoires were released in a freely available public database meant as a resource for research on the immune response to SARS-CoV-2. Subjects who had been exposed to COVID-19, were actively infected with it, or had recovered from it provided the deeply sampled blood TCRbeta repertoires that made up the dataset. Samples were obtained from the ongoing ImmuneRACE study (first 160 participants) and from 1,254 subjects provided by 6 global collaborators. Sample metadata almost always included a de-identified subject ID, COVID-19 status, age in years and sex. Where HLA class I and class II types were available, the types were taken from metadata supplied by the sample provider, not from assay-based typing. The material from the prospective study consisted of cDNA or gDNA derived from T cells, B-cell-depleted T cells, or PBMCs.

The immunoSEQ Assay, a bias-controlled multiplex PCR, was used to amplify TCRbeta CDR3 regions from genomic DNA. Per the source publication's procedure: Nucleated cell counts per sample were estimated from amplification of reference gene primers within the assay. Sequence reads were collapsed and filtered to measure the absolute abundance of every unique TCRbeta CDR3 rearrangement. For each sample, productive Simpson clonality was calculated as the square root of Simpson's diversity index over productive rearrangements. In its TCRdb copy, this immuneACCESS table keeps in-frame sequences only and misses some clones. Where compared with another copy, unresolved V genes explain less than half of these, and the others have no known cause. The D gene and trimming were derived from the DNA, and the V and J assignments and clone size from that table. The table for this sample lists 270,000 or so clones; roughly 90% of them were counted only once. Roughly 5% of the sample comes from the top ten.

On this clone itself: This clone's antigen is unknown. The record has no base qualities; no much larger clone is one base away.

Collaborating institutions collected whole blood in K2EDTA tubes following their own protocols. For TCRbeta analysis, collaborator samples were shipped as frozen whole blood, as isolated PBMCs, or as DNA extracted from either sample type. Beyond this particular receptor, the publication reports: The quantity of clinical and demographic metadata differed by source and by participant and was supplied without curation.

This clonotype originated in a man aged 35 to 55 with acute or convalescent COVID-19. The sample taken for sequencing was peripheral blood.

CDR3 region: CASSLQGRYEQYF. In nucleotide form, the sequence is TGTGCCAGCAGTTTACAGGGTCGGTACGAGCAGTACTTC. This sequence uses TRBV12-3 or TRBV12-4 and TRBJ2-7; tentative D gene TRBD1, with 5 bases matching. The junction carries 9 bases between V and J, which are trimmed by 2 bases and 4 bases respectively. Its CDR3 holds 13 amino acids, cysteine through phenylalanine. CDR3 DNA only is kept here, 39 bases in frame from base 1.